This T cell receptor (beta chain) was retrieved from a study of cytotoxic CD8 clonotypes in ibrutinib-treated CLL (dated by TCRdb to the early 2020s). Study-wide context: The cohort was composed of approximately 11 relapsed/refractory and 15 treatment-naive patients; IGHV unmutated status was identified in 17 patients. The response samples were drawn at a median of 12 months into treatment, with a range of roughly 6 to 36 months. Longitudinal samples were available for 26 of the 86 trial participants. Samples averaged approximately 240,000 productive templates and approximately 100,000 productive rearrangements. Responses were partial in around 24 patients and complete in 2; after median around 65 months follow-up, some 15 stayed in remission and about twelve progressed. Cryopreserved peripheral blood mononuclear cells were collected before treatment, at response, and at either disease progression or sustained remission. Patients were still on ibrutinib when every remission and progressive disease sample was collected.

The time point label corresponds to: progressive disease on ibrutinib. Roughly 2.2 micrograms of genomic DNA were extracted from cryopreserved PBMCs for TCR beta library preparation. Longitudinal blood samples from CLL patients on ibrutinib monotherapy were analyzed using high-throughput TCR beta sequencing. The patients were enrolled in a single-center, open-label phase 2 trial of ibrutinib monotherapy. The junction carries 19 bases between V and J, which are trimmed by 10 bases and 6 bases respectively. CDR1 and CDR2, per the germline V gene, are SNHLY and FYNNEI. The CDR3 measures 13 amino acids from cysteine to phenylalanine. Only the CDR3 DNA stays, 39 bases, in frame from base 1. On this clone: The antigen it binds to is not known. Within one base of it there is no much larger clone, and no base qualities were kept.

A MiSeq instrument was used for deep resolution sequencing, which targeted depths ranging from 1 in 1 million up to 1 in 200,000 T cells, with coverage averaging 10x for each clonotype. The immunoSEQ hsTCRB Kit was used to generate the TCR beta libraries. Per the original workflow: Data were analyzed with ImmunoSEQ Data Assistant and ImmunoSEQ Analyzer, with V, D and J genes assigned per IMGT definitions. Clonality, with values ranging from 0 to 1, was calculated as one minus the normalized Shannon entropy of productive rearrangement frequencies. Public clonotype analysis was restricted to overrepresented clonotypes comprising at least 0.05% of each patient's repertoire. Around 13 age-matched healthy donor repertoires from immuneACCESS were used as controls for clonality. Held by TCRdb, this immuneACCESS table contains in-frame sequences only and omits some clones. Under half of the omission traces to an unresolved V gene where checked; the cause of the rest is unknown. That table gives V, J and clone size, and the DNA gave D and trimming. Within this sample are under 300,000 clones, with roughly 76% of them counted one time only. The biggest ten clones account for about 5.3% of the sample.

What the work shows at the level of the full study, not this receptor alone: Clonality increased at ibrutinib response, stayed stable in sustained remission, and fell back toward baseline at progression. Lymph node repertoires were not examined, and the timing of sampling was not matched between patients in sustained remission and those whose disease progressed. At baseline, clonality was higher than in age-matched healthy donors and showed a strong correlation with circulating CD8+ T-cell counts. Public clonotypes were found to be uncommon and were observed to contract or remain stable during treatment; the increase in clonality was shown to reflect expansion of private clonotypes at ibrutinib response.

The input for sequencing was PBMCs, taken at disease progression, from a patient treated with ibrutinib. Rearrangement joined TRBV2 to TRBJ2-7, and possibly TRBD1, on 6 matching bases. This clonotype was obtained from a human donor with chronic lymphocytic leukemia. The CDR3 protein is CATRRTAKGEQYF. Here is the DNA: TGTGCCACTCGTAGGACAGCCAAGGGCGAGCAGTACTTC.